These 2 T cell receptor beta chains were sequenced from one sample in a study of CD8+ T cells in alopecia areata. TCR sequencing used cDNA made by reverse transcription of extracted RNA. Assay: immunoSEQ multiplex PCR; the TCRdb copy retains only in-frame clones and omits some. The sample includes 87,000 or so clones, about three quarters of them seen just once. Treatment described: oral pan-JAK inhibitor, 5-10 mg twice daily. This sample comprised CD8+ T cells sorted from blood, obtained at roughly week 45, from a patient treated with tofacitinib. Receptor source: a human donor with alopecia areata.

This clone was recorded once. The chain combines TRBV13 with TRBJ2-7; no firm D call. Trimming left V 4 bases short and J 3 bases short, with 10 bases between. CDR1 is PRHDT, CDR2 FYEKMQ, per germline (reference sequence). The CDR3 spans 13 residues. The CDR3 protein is CASSSDQGYEQYF. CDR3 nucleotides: TGTGCCAGCAGCTCCGATCAAGGCTACGAGCAGTACTTC.

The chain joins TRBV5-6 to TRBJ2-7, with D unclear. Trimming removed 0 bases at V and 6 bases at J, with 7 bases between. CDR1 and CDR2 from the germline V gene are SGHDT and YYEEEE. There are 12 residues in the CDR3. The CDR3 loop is CASSLASSEQYF. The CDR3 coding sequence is TGTGCCAGCAGCTTGGCAAGTTCCGAGCAGTACTTC.